The entry that follows covers one TCR beta chain sequence. The sample originates from a study of Tregs in tolerant kidney transplant recipients. TCRdb's copy holds only in-frame clones and misses some; the assay was immunoSEQ multiplex PCR. The sample contains around 77,000 clones, 98% of which appear only once. The V and J ends lost 6 bases and 6 bases, in that order; junction bases with no gene match: 9. The CDR3 length is 14 residues. Germline-derived CDR1 and CDR2 are ENHRY and SYGVKD. The chain joins TRBV10-3 to TRBJ1-1, with TRBD1 identical over 8 bases. Sequences were derived from CD4+ T cells from blood, sampled before the transplant. The receptor was derived from a human donor who received a combined kidney and bone marrow transplant. Here the CDR3 reads CAISAPGGAAEAFF. The CDR3 coding sequence is TGTGCCATCAGCGCCCCAGGGGGCGCGGCTGAAGCTTTCTTT.